This T cell receptor beta chain was sequenced for a study of beta chain features in type 1 diabetes. Study-level background: Sorted cell examination encompassed approximately 98,000,000 cells across all samples. Overall study findings and caveats: cDNA-based reads could over-represent cells with high TCR expression. Shortening of TCRB CDR3s, moderate but significant, appeared in all four CD4+ subsets of Type 1 diabetes patients.

Expressed TCRB transcripts were sequenced, since all the RNA that had been isolated was reverse transcribed. It was found that naive, central memory and regulatory T cell samples averaged about 4 million reads. Generated by immunoSEQ multiplex PCR, the TCRdb table keeps only in-frame clones and is missing some. The sample includes about 340,000 clones, about 13% of them seen just once. This clone has more than one count but fewer than ten. Its antigen is undetermined. This receptor was taken from a woman between 18 and 29 years old with type 1 diabetes. Sequenced: naive CD4+ T cells from blood.

CDR3 region: CASSPDRTGVQPQHF. For the CDR3, the DNA is TGTGCCAGCTCACCAGATAGGACAGGGGTACAGCCCCAGCATTTT. The genes are TRBV18 and TRBJ1-5, with TRBD1 matching 9 bases. This CDR3 spans 15 amino acids. Germline V lookup: CDR1 KGHSH, CDR2 LQKENI. Trimming took 2 bases from V and 7 from J; bases not matched to a gene: 6.